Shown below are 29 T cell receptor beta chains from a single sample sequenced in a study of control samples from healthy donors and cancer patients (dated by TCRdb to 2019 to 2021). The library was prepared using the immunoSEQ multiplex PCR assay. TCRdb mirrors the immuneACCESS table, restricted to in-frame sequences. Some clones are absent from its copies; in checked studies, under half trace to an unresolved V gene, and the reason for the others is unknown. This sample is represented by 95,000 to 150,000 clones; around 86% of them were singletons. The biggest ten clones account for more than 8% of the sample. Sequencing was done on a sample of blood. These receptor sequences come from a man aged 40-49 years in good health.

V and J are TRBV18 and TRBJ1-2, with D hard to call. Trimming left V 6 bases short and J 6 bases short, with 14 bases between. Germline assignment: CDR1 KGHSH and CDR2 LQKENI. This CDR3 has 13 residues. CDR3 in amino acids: CASSVDGSHGYTF. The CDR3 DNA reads TGTGCCAGCTCGGTTGATGGGTCCCATGGCTACACCTTC.

The CDR3 coding sequence is TGTGCCAGCAGCTTGTTCGGGGGAACCGGGGAGCTGTTTTTT. Translating gives CASSLFGGTGELFF. The chain recombines TRBV5-8 with TRBJ2-2; a possible D gene is TRBD2 (6 bases). The V gene's germline CDR1 is SGHTS and CDR2 YDEGEE. With 1 base removed from V and 5 bases from J, the gap between germline ends came to 9 bases. The CDR3 spans 14 residues.

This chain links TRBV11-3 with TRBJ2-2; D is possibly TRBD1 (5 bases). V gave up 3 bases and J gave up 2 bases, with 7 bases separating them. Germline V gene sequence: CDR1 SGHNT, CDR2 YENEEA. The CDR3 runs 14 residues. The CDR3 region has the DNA TGTGCCAGCAGCTTGGGGCAAAACACCGGGGAGCTGTTTTTT. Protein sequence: CASSLGQNTGELFF. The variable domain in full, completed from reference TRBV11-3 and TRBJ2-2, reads EAGVVQSPRYKIIEKKQPVAFWCNPISGHNTLYWYLQNLGQGPELLIRYENEEAVDDSQLPKDRFSAERLKGVDSTLKIQPAELGDSAVYLCASSLGQNTGELFFGEGSRLTVL.

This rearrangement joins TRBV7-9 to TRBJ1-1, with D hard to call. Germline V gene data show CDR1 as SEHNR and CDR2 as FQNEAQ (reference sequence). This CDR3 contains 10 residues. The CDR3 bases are TGTGCTTCAGCGAACACTGAAGCTTTCTTT. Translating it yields CASANTEAFF.

This chain's CDR3 is CASRVGQGTNQPQHF. The CDR3 DNA sequence: TGTGCCAGCAGGGTGGGACAGGGTACTAATCAGCCCCAGCATTTT. This chain uses TRBV6-5 with TRBJ1-5; 9 nucleotides agree with TRBD1. V trimming: 6 bases; J trimming: 4 bases; junction bases outside the gene matches: 7. Germline V gene data show CDR1 as MNHEY and CDR2 as SVGAGI. The CDR3 length is 15 residues.

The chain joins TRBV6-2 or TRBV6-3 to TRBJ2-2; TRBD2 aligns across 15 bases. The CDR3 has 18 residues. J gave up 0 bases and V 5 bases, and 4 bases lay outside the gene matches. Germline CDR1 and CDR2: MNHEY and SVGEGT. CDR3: CASSIGTSGGSNTGELFF. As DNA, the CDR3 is TGTGCCAGCAGTATCGGGACTAGCGGGGGGTCGAACACCGGGGAGCTGTTTTTT.

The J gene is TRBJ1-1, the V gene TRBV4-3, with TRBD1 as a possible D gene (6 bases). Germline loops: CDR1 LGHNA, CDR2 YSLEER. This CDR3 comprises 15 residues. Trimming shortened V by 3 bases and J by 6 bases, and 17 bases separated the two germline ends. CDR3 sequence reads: CASSHRGRGGAEAFF. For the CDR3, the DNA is TGCGCCAGCAGCCACCGAGGGCGCGGGGGCGCTGAAGCTTTCTTT.

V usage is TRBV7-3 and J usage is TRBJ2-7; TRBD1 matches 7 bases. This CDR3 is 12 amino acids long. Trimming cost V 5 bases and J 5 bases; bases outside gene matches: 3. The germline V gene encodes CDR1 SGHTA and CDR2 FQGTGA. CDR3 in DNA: TGTGCCAGCAGCCCGGACAGGCACGAGCAGTACTTC. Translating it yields CASSPDRHEQYF.

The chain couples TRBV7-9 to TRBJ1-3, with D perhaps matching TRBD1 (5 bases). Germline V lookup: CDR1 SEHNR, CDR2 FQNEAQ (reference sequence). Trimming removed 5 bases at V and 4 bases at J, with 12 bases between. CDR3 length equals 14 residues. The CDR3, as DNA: TGTGCCAGCAGCCCCCCGGGGGGGGGAAACACCATATATTTT. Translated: CASSPPGGGNTIYF.

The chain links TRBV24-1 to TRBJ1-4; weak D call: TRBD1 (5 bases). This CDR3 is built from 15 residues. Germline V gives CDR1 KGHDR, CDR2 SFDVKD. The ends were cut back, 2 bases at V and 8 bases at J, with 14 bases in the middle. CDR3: CATSDSSGHKEKLFF. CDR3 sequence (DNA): TGTGCCACCAGTGATTCCTCAGGGCATAAAGAAAAACTGTTTTTT.

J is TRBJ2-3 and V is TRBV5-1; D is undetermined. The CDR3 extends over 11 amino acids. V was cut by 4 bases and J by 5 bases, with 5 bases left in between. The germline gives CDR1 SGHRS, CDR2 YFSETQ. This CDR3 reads CASSQRDTQYF. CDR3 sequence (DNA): TGCGCCAGCAGCCAAAGAGATACGCAGTATTTT.

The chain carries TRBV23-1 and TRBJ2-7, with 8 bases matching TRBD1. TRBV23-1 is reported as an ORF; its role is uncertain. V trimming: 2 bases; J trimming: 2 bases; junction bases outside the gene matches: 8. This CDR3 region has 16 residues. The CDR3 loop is CASSQKGRTGPYEQYF. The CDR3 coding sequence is TGCGCCAGCAGTCAAAAGGGTCGGACAGGGCCCTACGAGCAGTACTTC.

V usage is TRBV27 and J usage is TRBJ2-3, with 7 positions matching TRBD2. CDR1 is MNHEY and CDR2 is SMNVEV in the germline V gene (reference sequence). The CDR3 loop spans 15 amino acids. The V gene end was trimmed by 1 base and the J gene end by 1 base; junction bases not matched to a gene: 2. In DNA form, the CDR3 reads TGTGCCAGCAGTTTATTGGGGGGGGGCACAGATACGCAGTATTTT. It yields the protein CASSLLGGGTDTQYF.

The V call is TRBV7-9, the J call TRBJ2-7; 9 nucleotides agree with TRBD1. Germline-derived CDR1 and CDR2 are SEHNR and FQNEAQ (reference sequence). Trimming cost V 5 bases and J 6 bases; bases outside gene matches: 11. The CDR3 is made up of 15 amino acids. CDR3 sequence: CASSAPGTGKGEQYF. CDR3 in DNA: TGTGCCAGCAGCGCTCCCGGGACAGGGAAGGGCGAGCAGTACTTC.

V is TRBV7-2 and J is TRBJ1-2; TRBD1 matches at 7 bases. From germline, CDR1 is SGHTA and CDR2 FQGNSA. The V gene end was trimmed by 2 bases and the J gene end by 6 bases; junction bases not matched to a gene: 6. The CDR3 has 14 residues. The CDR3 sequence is CASSLTPGGHGYTF. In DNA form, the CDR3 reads TGTGCCAGCAGCTTAACACCAGGGGGTCATGGCTACACCTTC.

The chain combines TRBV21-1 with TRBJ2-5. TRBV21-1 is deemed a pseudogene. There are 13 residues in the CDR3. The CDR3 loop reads CASSKVIPETQYF. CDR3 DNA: TGTGCCAGCAGCAAAGTCATACCCGAGACCCAGTACTTC.

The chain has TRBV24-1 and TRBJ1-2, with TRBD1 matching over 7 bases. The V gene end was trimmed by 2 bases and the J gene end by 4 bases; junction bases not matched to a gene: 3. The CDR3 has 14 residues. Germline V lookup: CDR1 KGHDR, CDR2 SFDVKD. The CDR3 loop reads CATSDSSGGYGYTF. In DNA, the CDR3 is TGTGCCACCAGTGATTCATCAGGGGGCTATGGCTACACCTTC.

The chain's CDR3 is CASSLEAPGEGDGYTF. The CDR3 DNA reads TGTGCCAGCAGCTTAGAGGCCCCAGGGGAGGGTGACGGCTACACCTTC. This chain uses TRBV7-9 with TRBJ1-2, with D possibly being TRBD1 (6 bases). Deletions cut 1 base from V and 8 bases from J, with 20 bases between. Germline values: CDR1 SEHNR, CDR2 FQNEAQ (reference sequence). The CDR3 sequence is 16 residues long.

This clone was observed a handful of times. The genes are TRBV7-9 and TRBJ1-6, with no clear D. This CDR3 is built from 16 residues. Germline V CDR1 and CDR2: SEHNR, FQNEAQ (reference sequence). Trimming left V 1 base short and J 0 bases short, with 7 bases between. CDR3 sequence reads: CASSLDISSYNSPLHF. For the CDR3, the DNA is TGTGCCAGCAGCTTAGACATCAGCTCCTATAATTCACCCCTCCACTTT.

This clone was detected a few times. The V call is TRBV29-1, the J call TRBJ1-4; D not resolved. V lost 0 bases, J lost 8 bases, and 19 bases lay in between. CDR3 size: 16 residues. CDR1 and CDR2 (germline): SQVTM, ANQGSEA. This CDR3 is CSVEDNGKGGREKLFF. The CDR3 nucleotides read TGCAGCGTTGAAGATAATGGAAAAGGAGGGAGGGAAAAACTGTTTTTT.

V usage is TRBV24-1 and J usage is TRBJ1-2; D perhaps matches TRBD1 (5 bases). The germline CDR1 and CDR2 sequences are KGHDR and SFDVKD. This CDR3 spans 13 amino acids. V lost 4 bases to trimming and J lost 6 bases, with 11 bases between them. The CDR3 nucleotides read TGTGCCACCAGTGAGAGGGGATTACATGGCTACACCTTC. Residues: CATSERGLHGYTF.

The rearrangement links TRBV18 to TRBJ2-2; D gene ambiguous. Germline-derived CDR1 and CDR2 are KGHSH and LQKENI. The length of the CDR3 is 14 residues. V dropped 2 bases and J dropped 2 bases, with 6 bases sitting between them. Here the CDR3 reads CASSPVYNTGELFF. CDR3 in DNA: TGTGCCAGCTCACCAGTATACAACACCGGGGAGCTGTTTTTT.

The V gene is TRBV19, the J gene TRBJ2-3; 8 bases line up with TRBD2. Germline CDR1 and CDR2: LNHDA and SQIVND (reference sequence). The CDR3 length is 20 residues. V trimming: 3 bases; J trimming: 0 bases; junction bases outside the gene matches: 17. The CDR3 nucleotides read TGTGCCAGTAGTATCGGGGTCTGGCTAGCGGGCGTCTCTAGCACAGATACGCAGTATTTT. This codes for CASSIGVWLAGVSSTDTQYF.

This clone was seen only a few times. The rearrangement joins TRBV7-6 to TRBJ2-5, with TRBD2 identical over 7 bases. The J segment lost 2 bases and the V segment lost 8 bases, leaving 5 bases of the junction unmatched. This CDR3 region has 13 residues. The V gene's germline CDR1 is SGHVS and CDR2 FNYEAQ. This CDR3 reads CASARGRQETQYF. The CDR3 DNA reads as TGTGCCAGCGCGCGGGGGAGACAAGAGACCCAGTACTTC.

The CDR3 protein is CASRLVLTGDGINTEAFF. The CDR3 bases are TGTGCAAGTCGCTTAGTGTTAACAGGGGATGGTATAAACACTGAAGCTTTCTTT. This chain links TRBV12-2 with TRBJ1-1; TRBD1 reflects the table's D call only, with no check against the DNA. TRBV12-2 is labeled a pseudogene. The CDR3 contains 18 residues.

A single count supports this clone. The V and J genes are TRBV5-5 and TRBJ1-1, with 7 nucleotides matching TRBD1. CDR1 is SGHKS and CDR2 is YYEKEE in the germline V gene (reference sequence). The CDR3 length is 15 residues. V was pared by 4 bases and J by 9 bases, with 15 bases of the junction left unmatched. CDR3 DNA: TGTGCCAGCAGCCCCCTCGACAGGGATCCGATGAAAGCTTTCTTT. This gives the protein CASSPLDRDPMKAFF.

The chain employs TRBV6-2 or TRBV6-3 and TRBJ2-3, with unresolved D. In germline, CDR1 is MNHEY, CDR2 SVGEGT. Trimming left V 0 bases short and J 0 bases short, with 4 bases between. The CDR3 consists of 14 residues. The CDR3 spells CASSYSGSTDTQYF. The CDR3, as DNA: TGTGCCAGCAGTTACTCAGGTAGCACAGATACGCAGTATTTT.

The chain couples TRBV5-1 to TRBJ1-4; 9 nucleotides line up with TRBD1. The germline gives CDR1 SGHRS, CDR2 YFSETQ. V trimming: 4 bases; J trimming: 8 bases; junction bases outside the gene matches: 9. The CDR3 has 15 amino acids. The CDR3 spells CASSPVGQGYEKLFF. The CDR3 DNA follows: TGCGCCAGCAGCCCGGTGGGACAGGGTTACGAAAAACTGTTTTTT.

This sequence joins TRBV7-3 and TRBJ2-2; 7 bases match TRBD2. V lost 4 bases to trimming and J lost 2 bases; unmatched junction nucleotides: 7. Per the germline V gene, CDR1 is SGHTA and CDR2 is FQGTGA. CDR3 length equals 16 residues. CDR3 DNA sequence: TGTGCCAGCAGCTGGACTAGACCGGGAAACACCGGGGAGCTGTTTTTT. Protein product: CASSWTRPGNTGELFF.